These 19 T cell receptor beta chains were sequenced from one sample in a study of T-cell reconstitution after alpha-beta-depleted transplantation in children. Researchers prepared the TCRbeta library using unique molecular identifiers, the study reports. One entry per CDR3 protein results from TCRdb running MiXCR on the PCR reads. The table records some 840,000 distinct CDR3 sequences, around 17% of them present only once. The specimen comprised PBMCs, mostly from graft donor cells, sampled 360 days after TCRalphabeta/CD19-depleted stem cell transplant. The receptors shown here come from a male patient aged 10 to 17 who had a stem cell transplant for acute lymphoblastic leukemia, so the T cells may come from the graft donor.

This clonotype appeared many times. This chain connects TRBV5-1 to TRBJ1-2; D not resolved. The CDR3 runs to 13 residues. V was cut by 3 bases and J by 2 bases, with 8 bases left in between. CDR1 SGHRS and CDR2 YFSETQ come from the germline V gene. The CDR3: CASSSPGNYGYTF. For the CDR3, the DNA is TGCGCCAGCAGCTCGCCGGGCAACTATGGCTACACCTTC.

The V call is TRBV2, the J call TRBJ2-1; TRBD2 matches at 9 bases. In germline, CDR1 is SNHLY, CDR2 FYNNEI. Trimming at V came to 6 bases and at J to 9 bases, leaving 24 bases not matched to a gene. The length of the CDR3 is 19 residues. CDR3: CASSLRGLLAAGGPSEQFF. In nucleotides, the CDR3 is TGTGCCAGCAGCCTCAGGGGTCTTCTCGCTGCGGGAGGGCCGAGTGAGCAGTTCTTC.

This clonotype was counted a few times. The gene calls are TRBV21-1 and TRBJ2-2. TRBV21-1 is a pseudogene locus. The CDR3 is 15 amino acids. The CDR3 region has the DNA TGTGCCAGCAATAAGTTAACGGGTAACACCGGGGAGCTGTTTTTT. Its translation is CASNKLTGNTGELFF.

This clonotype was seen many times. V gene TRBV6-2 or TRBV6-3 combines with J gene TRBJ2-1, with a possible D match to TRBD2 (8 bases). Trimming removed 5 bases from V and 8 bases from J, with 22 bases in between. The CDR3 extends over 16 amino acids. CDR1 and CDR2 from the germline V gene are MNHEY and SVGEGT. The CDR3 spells CASSHPAGATGDEQFF. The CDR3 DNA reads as TGTGCCAGCAGTCACCCAGCGGGAGCCACAGGGGATGAGCAGTTCTTC.

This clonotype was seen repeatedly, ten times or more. CDR3 sequence: CASSLAWAYEQYF. The CDR3 DNA sequence: TGTGCCAGCAGTTTAGCTTGGGCCTACGAGCAGTACTTC. The V call is TRBV12-3 or TRBV12-4, the J call TRBJ2-7; D not certain. The CDR3 loop spans 13 amino acids. The V end was cut by 0 bases, the J end by 2 bases, with 5 bases between.

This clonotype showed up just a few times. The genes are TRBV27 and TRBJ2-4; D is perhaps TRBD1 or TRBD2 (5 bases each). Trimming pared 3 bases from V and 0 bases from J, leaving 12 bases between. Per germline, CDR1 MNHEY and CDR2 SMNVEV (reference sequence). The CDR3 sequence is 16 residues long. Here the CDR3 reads CASSFRGNIAKNIQYF. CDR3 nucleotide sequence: TGTGCCAGCAGTTTCCGGGGCAACATAGCCAAAAACATTCAGTACTTC.

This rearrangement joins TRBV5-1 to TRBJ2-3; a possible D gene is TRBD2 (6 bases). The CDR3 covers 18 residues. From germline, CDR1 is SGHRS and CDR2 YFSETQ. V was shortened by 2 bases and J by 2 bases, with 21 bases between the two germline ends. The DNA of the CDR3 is TGCGCCAGCAGCTTTAGCACGGGCAGAGCGGGTGTCACAGATACGCAGTATTTT. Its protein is CASSFSTGRAGVTDTQYF.

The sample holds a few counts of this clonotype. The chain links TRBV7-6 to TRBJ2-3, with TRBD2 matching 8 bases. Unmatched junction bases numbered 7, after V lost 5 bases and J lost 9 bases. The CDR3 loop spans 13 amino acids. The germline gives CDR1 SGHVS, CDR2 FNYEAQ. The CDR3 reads CASSPGGGLTQYF. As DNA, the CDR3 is TGTGCCAGCAGCCCCGGGGGGGGACTAACGCAGTATTTT.

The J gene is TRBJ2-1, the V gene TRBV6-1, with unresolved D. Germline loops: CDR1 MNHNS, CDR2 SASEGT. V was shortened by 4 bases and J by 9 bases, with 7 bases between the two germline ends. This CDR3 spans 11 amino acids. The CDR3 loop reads CASSAVIEQFF. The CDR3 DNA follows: TGTGCCAGCAGTGCCGTTATTGAGCAGTTCTTC.

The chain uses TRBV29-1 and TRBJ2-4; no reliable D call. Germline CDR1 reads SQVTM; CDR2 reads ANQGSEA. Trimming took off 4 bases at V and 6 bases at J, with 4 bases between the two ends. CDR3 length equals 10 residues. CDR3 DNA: TGCAGCGTTGTGGTAAACATTCAGTACTTC. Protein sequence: CSVVVNIQYF.

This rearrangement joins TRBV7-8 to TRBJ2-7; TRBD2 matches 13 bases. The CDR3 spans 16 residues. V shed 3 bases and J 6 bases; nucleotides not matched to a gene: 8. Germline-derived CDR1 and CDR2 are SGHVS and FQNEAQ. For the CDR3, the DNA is TGTGCCAGCAGCTTGAGACTAGCGGGAGGCCGATCCGAGCAGTACTTC. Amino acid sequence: CASSLRLAGGRSEQYF.

The CDR3 here is CASSYRGFTNEKLFF. CDR3 in DNA: TGCGCCAGCAGCTACAGGGGTTTCACTAATGAAAAACTGTTTTTT. The V and J genes are TRBV5-1 and TRBJ1-4; TRBD1 agrees at 7 bases. CDR3 length equals 15 residues. Germline V gene data show CDR1 as SGHRS and CDR2 as YFSETQ. V was pared by 3 bases and J by 2 bases, with 4 bases of the junction left unmatched.

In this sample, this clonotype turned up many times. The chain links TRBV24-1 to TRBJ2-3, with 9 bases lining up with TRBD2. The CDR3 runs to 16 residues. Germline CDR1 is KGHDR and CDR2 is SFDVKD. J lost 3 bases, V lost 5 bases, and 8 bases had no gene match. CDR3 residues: CATSGKGTSTTDTQYF. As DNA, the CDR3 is TGTGCCACCAGTGGAAAAGGGACTAGCACTACAGATACGCAGTATTTT.

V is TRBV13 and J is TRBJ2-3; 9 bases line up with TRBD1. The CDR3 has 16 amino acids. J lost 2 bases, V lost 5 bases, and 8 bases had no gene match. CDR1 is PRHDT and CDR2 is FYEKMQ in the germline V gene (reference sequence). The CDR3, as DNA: TGTGCCAGCAGCGGCCAGACAGGGGGGTTCACAGATACGCAGTATTTT. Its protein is CASSGQTGGFTDTQYF. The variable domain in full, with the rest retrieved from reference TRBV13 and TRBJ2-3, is AAGVIQSPRHLIKEKRETATLKCYPIPRHDTVYWYQQGPGQDPQFLISFYEKMQSDKGSIPDRFSAQQFSDYHSELNMSSLELGDSALYFCASSGQTGGFTDTQYFGPGTRLTVL.

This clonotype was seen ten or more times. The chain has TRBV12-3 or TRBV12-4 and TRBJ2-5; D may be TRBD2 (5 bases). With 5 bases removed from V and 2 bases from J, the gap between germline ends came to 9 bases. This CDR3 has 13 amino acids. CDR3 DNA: TGTGCCAGCAGTCGGGATTTTCAAGAGACCCAGTACTTC. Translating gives CASSRDFQETQYF.

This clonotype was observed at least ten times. The CDR3, as DNA: TGTGCCAGCAGTTTTGAAGTGGGGTATGAGCAGTTCTTC. As protein: CASSFEVGYEQFF. The chain has TRBV27 and TRBJ2-1, with D unclear. This CDR3 is 13 amino acids long. Trimming left V 3 bases short and J 8 bases short, with 11 bases between. Germline V gene data show CDR1 as MNHEY and CDR2 as SMNVEV (reference sequence).

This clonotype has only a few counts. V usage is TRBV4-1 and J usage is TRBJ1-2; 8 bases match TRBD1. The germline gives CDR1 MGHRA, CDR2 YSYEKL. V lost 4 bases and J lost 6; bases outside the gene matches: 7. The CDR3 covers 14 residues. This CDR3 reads CASSRSGQVDGYTF. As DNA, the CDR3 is TGCGCCAGCAGCCGATCGGGACAGGTGGATGGCTACACCTTC.

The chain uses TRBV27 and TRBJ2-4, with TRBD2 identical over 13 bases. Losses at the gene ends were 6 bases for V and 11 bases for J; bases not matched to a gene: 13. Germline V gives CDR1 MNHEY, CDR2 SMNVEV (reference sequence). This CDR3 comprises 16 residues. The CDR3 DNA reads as TGTGCCAGCAGCTGGACTAGCGGGAGCAACCCAGGGGTTCAGTACTTC. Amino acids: CASSWTSGSNPGVQYF.

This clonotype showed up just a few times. The CDR3 loop is CASSMTGPETQYF. As DNA, the CDR3 is TGTGCCAGCAGCATGACAGGGCCAGAGACCCAGTACTTC. This chain connects TRBV5-4 to TRBJ2-5; 7 nucleotides line up with TRBD1. Germline loops: CDR1 SGHNT, CDR2 YYREEE (reference sequence). The CDR3 runs to 13 residues. The junction had 4 bases not matched to a gene; V was cut back by 4 bases and J by 4 bases.